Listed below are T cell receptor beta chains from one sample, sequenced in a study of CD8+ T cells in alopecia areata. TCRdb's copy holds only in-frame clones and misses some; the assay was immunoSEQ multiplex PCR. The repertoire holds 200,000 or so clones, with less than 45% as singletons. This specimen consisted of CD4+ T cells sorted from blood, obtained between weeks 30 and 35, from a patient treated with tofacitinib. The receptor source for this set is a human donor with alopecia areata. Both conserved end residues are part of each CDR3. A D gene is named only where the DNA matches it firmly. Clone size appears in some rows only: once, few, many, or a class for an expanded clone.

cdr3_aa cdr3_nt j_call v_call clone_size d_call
CASSQGFGEQYF TGTGCCAGCAGCCAAGGGTTCGGCGAGCAGTACTTC TRBJ2-7 TRBV4-2 many NA
CSVALRDTEAFF TGCAGCGTTGCCCTTAGGGACACTGAAGCTTTCTTT TRBJ1-1 TRBV29-1 few NA
CASSFTGQGGNQPQHF TGTGCCAGCAGTTTCACGGGACAGGGAGGGAATCAGCCCCAGCATTTT TRBJ1-5 TRBV27 NA TRBD1
CASSQAGISANYGYTF TGCGCCAGCAGCCAAGCGGGTATCAGTGCTAACTATGGCTACACCTTC TRBJ1-2 TRBV4-1 few NA
CAWTGWATSYNEQFF TGTGCCTGGACCGGCTGGGCCACTTCCTACAATGAGCAGTTCTTC TRBJ2-1 TRBV30 few NA
CASMRTDTQYF TGTGCCAGCATGCGCACAGATACGCAGTATTTT TRBJ2-3 TRBV28 many NA
CASSYPGEKSRDTQYF TGTGCCAGCAGTTACCCAGGGGAGAAGAGTAGGGATACGCAGTATTTT TRBJ2-3 TRBV6-6 few NA
CARGDSRDSNQPQHF TGTGCCAGAGGGGACAGCCGGGATAGCAATCAGCCCCAGCATTTT TRBJ1-5 TRBV19 few TRBD1
CASKLRDTNEKLFF TGTGCCAGCAAGCTCCGGGACACTAATGAAAAACTGTTTTTT TRBJ1-4 TRBV6-6 few NA
CASSLLTGVNIQYF TGTGCCAGCAGCTTGCTAACCGGGGTTAACATTCAGTACTTC TRBJ2-4 TRBV11-2 few NA
CASSIGGRYEQYF TGTGCCAGTAGTATAGGCGGACGGTACGAGCAGTACTTC TRBJ2-7 TRBV19 few NA
CAWRAGYSNEQFF TGTGCCTGGAGAGCGGGGTATAGTAATGAGCAGTTCTTC TRBJ2-1 TRBV30 few TRBD2
CAWNPGLNTEAFF TGTGCCTGGAACCCGGGGTTGAACACTGAAGCTTTCTTT TRBJ1-1 TRBV30 NA NA
CASRVGLAGDTQYF TGTGCCAGCAGGGTGGGACTAGCGGGGGATACGCAGTATTTT TRBJ2-3 TRBV6-5 NA TRBD2
CASSQDGRLGYGYTF TGTGCCAGCAGCCAGGACGGACGGCTCGGGTATGGCTACACCTTC TRBJ1-2 TRBV7-9 NA NA
CASSITGTRQETQYF TGCGCCAGCAGCATCACCGGGACTAGACAAGAGACCCAGTACTTC TRBJ2-5 TRBV5-1 NA TRBD2
CASIRGQETQYF TGTGCCAGCATTAGGGGCCAAGAGACCCAGTACTTC TRBJ2-5 TRBV6-1 once NA
CASSLGTGEDNQPQHF TGCGCCAGCAGCCTAGGGACAGGGGAGGACAATCAGCCCCAGCATTTT TRBJ1-5 TRBV5-1 NA TRBD1
CASSPWDRGLDTQYF TGTGCCAGTAGTCCATGGGACAGGGGGCTAGATACGCAGTATTTT TRBJ2-3 TRBV19 few TRBD1
CASSELGQGENSPLHF TGTGCCAGCAGTGAATTAGGGCAGGGTGAGAATTCACCCCTCCACTTT TRBJ1-6 TRBV25-1 NA NA
CASSDYQGRGNQPQHF TGTGCCAGCAGTGACTACCAGGGGCGGGGCAATCAGCCCCAGCATTTT TRBJ1-5 TRBV6-4 few NA
CASSGDNEQFF TGTGCCAGCAGTGGAGACAATGAGCAGTTCTTC TRBJ2-1 TRBV2 few NA
CASSDDASVGGYTF TGTGCCAGCAGCGATGACGCCTCCGTGGGAGGCTACACCTTC TRBJ1-2 TRBV9 few NA
CASSAQITGELFF TGTGCCAGTAGTGCACAGATAACCGGGGAGCTGTTTTTT TRBJ2-2 TRBV19 NA NA
CASSSRGGFGNQPQHF TGTGCCAGCAGTTCCCGGGGGGGGTTCGGCAATCAGCCCCAGCATTTT TRBJ1-5 TRBV27 NA NA
CASGTTDTQYF TGTGCCAGCGGAACCACAGATACGCAGTATTTT TRBJ2-3 TRBV7-3 NA NA